This TCR beta chain appears in the sequencing data of a study of siplizumab effects on memory and regulatory T cells (dated by TCRdb to between 2018 and 2021). Some background on the complete study: The study examined how the anti-CD2 antibody siplizumab affects alloreactive T-cell subsets in allogeneic mixed lymphocyte reactions built from human PBMCs.

Taken from cysteine to phenylalanine, the CDR3 has 15 residues. Just CDR3 DNA is preserved here, 45 bases in frame from base 1. V ends up 5 bases short and J 2 bases short, with an unmatched junction base count of 6. In the germline V gene, CDR1 corresponds to MNHEY and CDR2 to SVGAGI. A note on this clone: The antigen it recognizes is unknown. No much larger clone is present one base from it, and per-base qualities are unavailable.

Paper-wide results and their limitations: For roughly 80-95% of proliferating CD4+ or CD8+ clones, no naive or memory phenotype could be assigned. Whether proliferating Tregs from siplizumab cultures actually had suppressive function was not functionally confirmed. Unstimulated naive T cells appeared more diverse than memory T cells, and naive cells seemed to contribute substantially to the alloresponse. The cumulative frequency of alloreactive sequences traceable to unstimulated CD4+ memory T cells was significantly reduced by siplizumab. Sequences below about 10^-5 frequency were poorly captured, so only a minor fraction of alloreactive clones could be mapped to unstimulated subsets. Among mappable alloreactive CD4+ clones, the Treg-derived fraction averaged 68.8% with siplizumab versus 25% to 30% in control reactions.

Sorted unstimulated T cells and proliferating T cells recovered from mixed lymphocyte reactions underwent TCRbeta CDR3 sequencing. Fresh whole blood from 9 to 11 HLA-typed healthy donors was used as the source from which PBMCs were isolated. The library was obtained by the immunoSEQ multiplex PCR assay. About 9.1 x 10^4 TCR templates per sample were assayed on the deep sequencing platform. Genomic DNA extracted from sorted T cells was used for TCRbeta CDR3 sequencing. The source study handled its data this way. Clonal analysis of TCRbeta CDR3 data was done in the R programming language. Unstimulated samples were compared with post-reaction CFSE-low samples to define alloreactive CD4+ and CD8+ clones. By matching sequences to the repertoires of sorted unstimulated Treg and non-Treg cells, each alloreactive CD4+ clone was assigned a regulatory or non-regulatory origin. Imported from immuneACCESS, the table was reduced by TCRdb to in-frame sequences with V and J called. These copies leave out some clones; in studies compared against another copy, an unresolved V gene accounts for under half, and the cause of the remainder is not known. D and trimming come from the DNA, and the V and J calls and clone size come from that table. The sample table contains 100,000 or so clones; only one count was recorded for around 92% of them. Roughly 0.16% of the sample goes to the ten largest clones.

The rearrangement joined TRBV6-5 to TRBJ1-1; a stretch of 9 junction bases matches TRBD1. Sequencing was carried out using CD4+ T cells sorted from blood. The clonotype was recovered from a human donor in good health. DNA sequence: TGTGCCAGCAGTACGCCGGGACAGGGAAACACTGAAGCTTTCTTT. This yields the protein CASSTPGQGNTEAFF.